This TCR beta chain derives from a study of CD8+CD57+ T cells in acquired aplastic anemia. On the study more broadly: Yields of DNA that came from sorted CD4+ and CD8+ cells averaged about 3 ug. General study findings and limits: CD8+ Simpson's diversity showed no significant patient-control difference.

Genomic DNA served as template for TCR beta VDJ and CDR3 profiling. TCRdb itself ran the reads through MiXCR, one entry per CDR3 protein. The sample has about 400,000 distinct CDR3 sequences; about 70% are singletons. V lost 3 bases and J lost 7; bases outside the gene matches: 9. Germline lookup yields CDR1 DFQATT and CDR2 SNEGSKA (reference sequence). This CDR3 region has 15 residues. This clonotype was seen ten or more times. Its specificity is unknown. This sequence was found in a human donor in good health, serving as a control. The sample consisted of sorted CD4+, CD8+, or CD8+CD57+ T cells (not recorded which) from PBMCs. The chain combines TRBV20-1 with TRBJ2-2, with TRBD1 matching over 9 bases. The chain's CDR3 is CSARRGGQGNGELFF. The DNA of the CDR3 is TGCAGTGCTAGGAGAGGGGGACAGGGAAACGGGGAGCTGTTTTTT.